This TCR beta chain comes out of a study of technical replicates of blood from several donors. In its sample, this clone was seen once. Germline CDR1 is SGHNT and CDR2 is YENEEA. This CDR3 region has 13 residues. V was trimmed by 2 bases and J by 6 bases, leaving 8 bases between them. Sequenced by immunoSEQ multiplex PCR; TCRdb stores in-frame clones only, minus some. The repertoire has 75,000 to 100,000 clones, over 85% of them found once; the top ten carry 0.3% to 0.35%. The TCR sequence derives from a human donor in good health. V is TRBV11-3 and J is TRBJ2-1; D is uncertain. Sequenced input: T cells isolated from PBMCs. The CDR3 region is CASSLSGPNEQFF. CDR3 coding DNA: TGTGCCAGCAGCTTATCTGGCCCCAATGAGCAGTTCTTC.